The following is a T cell receptor (beta chain) sequence with its context. Its specificity is not known. Using immunoSEQ multiplex PCR, the repertoire was profiled, and TCRdb retains in-frame clones only, with some absent. The table lists roughly 43,000 clones, under 95% of them singletons. The CDR3 length is 17 residues. With V trimmed by 0 bases and J by 7 bases, 14 bases remained unmatched. Germline V CDR1 and CDR2: SGHDT, YYEEEE. This specimen belongs to a study of cytomegalovirus exposure and HLA in healthy donors. Findings and limits, study-wide: The tendency of first-cohort TCR clusters to co-occur in the roughly 130 validation repertoires was the finding of a later analysis.

The TCR originated in a woman younger than 30 in good health and CMV-seronegative. This chain connects TRBV5-6 to TRBJ2-7, with TRBD1 matching over 9 bases. Input material: PBMCs. In DNA, the CDR3 is TGTGCCAGCAGCTTGGCATGGACAGGGGACCCTTTTGGTGAGCAGTACTTC. Its protein is CASSLAWTGDPFGEQYF.